This TCR beta chain was identified in a study of cytomegalovirus exposure and HLA in healthy donors. General study points: Accounts indicate the classifier identified cytomegalovirus status with strong specificity and sensitivity. In the analysis, some V segments, TRBV6-2 and TRBV6-3 included, were excluded as indistinguishable. Another analysis was done later, and it associated 17,000 or so TCR beta sequences with HLA alleles at 0.05 false discovery rate.

The CDR3 contains 14 residues. The germline V gene has CDR1 SGHRS and CDR2 YFSETQ. The V segment lost 4 bases and the J segment 7 bases; nucleotides outside the gene matches: 5. PCR employed 60 Vbeta and 13 Jbeta primers. TCRdb's table, derived via immunoSEQ multiplex PCR, lists solely in-frame clones and lacks some. The sample includes under 35,000 clones, about 60% of them seen just once. Concerning this clone: Its target is not known.

Sequenced sample: PBMCs. The chain combines TRBV5-1 with TRBJ1-4; 9 bases agree with TRBD1. The clonotype was recovered from a man in his fifties in good health and CMV-seropositive. The CDR3 DNA reads as TGCGCCAGCAGCCTGACAGGGGGAAGTGAAAAACTGTTTTTT. This sequence encodes CASSLTGGSEKLFF.